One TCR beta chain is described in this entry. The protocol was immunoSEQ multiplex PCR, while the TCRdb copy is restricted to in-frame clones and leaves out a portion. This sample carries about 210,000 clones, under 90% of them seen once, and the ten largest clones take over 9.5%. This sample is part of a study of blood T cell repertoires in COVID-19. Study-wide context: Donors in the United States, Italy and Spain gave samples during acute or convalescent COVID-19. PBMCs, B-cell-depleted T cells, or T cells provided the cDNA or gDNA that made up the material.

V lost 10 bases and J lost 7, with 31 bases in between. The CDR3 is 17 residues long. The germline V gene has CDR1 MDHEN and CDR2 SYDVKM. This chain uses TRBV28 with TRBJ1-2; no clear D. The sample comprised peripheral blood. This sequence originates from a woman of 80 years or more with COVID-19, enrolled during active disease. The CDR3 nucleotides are TGTGCCACCATCGAAGGCGGCCATACCTCCCCCCTAGCTGGCTACACCTTC. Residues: CATIEGGHTSPLAGYTF.